This T cell receptor beta chain appears in the sequencing data of a study of cytomegalovirus exposure and HLA in healthy donors. Germline lookup yields CDR1 MNHEY and CDR2 SVGAGI. The CDR3 runs 11 residues. Between the trimmed V and J ends, which lost 2 bases and 7 bases, there was a span of 5 bases. Findings and caveats of the study: Roughly uniform sequencing depth across donors was assumed, possibly incorrectly.

60 Vbeta and 13 Jbeta primers were used in PCR. Clones were sequenced by immunoSEQ multiplex PCR, and TCRdb holds only the in-frame ones, with some missing. The specimen's table records some 150,000 clones. Note on this clone: The antigen is not known.

Every donor was a healthy person donating bone marrow. Nominally healthy donors were sampled, though unrecorded immune exposures were likely. The chain combines TRBV6-5 with TRBJ1-1; D ambiguous. This TCR derives from a woman in her late teens or twenties in good health and CMV-seronegative. Sequences were obtained from PBMCs. The CDR3 loop reads CASSYLLEAFF. For the CDR3, the DNA is TGTGCCAGCAGTTACCTTCTTGAAGCTTTCTTT.